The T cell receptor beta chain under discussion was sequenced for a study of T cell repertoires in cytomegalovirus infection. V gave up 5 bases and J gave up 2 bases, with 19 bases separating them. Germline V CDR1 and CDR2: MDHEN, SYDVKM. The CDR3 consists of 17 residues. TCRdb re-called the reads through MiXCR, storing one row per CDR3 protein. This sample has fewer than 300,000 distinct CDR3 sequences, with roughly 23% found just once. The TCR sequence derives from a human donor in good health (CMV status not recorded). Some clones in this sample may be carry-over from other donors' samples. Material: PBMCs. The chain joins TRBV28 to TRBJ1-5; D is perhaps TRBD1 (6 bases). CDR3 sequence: CASSLRRGALGNQPQHF. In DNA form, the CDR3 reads TGTGCCAGCAGTCTCCGACGGGGGGCCTTGGGCAATCAGCCCCAGCATTTT.